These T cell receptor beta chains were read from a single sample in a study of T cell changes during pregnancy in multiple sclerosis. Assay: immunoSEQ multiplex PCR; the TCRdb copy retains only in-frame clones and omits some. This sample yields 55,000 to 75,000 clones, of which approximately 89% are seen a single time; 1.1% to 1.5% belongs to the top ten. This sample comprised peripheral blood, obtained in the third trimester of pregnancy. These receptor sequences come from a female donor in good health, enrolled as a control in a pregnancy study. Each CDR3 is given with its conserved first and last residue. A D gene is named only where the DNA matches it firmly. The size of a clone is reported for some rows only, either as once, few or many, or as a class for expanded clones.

CDR3 protein: CASSLRGTEAFF
CDR3 DNA: TGTGCCAGCTCACTCAGGGGAACTGAAGCTTTCTTT
clone size: -
CDR3 length: 12
V gene: TRBV18
J gene: TRBJ1-1
D gene: -

CDR3 protein: CASSVTGQGMQETQYF
CDR3 DNA: TGTGCCAGCAGCGTGACTGGACAGGGAATGCAAGAGACCCAGTACTTC
clone size: few
CDR3 length: 16
V gene: TRBV9
J gene: TRBJ2-5
D gene: TRBD1

CDR3 protein: CASSYGTGPNEQYF
CDR3 DNA: TGTGCCAGCAGTTACGGGACAGGGCCCAACGAGCAGTACTTC
clone size: -
CDR3 length: 14
V gene: TRBV6-5
J gene: TRBJ2-7
D gene: TRBD1

CDR3 protein: CASSPRRGDTFSPGELFF
CDR3 DNA: TGTGCCAGCAGCCCAAGGAGAGGGGACACCTTTAGTCCCGGGGAGCTGTTTTTT
clone size: few
CDR3 length: 18
V gene: TRBV9
J gene: TRBJ2-2
D gene: -

CDR3 protein: CASGSGQGNQPQHF
CDR3 DNA: TGTGCTAGTGGTTCGGGACAGGGGAATCAGCCCCAGCATTTT
clone size: -
CDR3 length: 14
V gene: TRBV12-5
J gene: TRBJ1-5
D gene: TRBD1

CDR3 protein: CASSQTDRGVNTEAFF
CDR3 DNA: TGTGCCAGCAGCCAAACGGACAGGGGGGTGAACACTGAAGCTTTCTTT
clone size: few
CDR3 length: 16
V gene: TRBV4-2
J gene: TRBJ1-1
D gene: TRBD1

CDR3 protein: CASSINLGTGNNSPLHF
CDR3 DNA: TGCGCCAGCAGTATTAACCTCGGGACAGGGAATAATTCACCCCTCCACTTT
clone size: -
CDR3 length: 17
V gene: TRBV4-3
J gene: TRBJ1-6
D gene: TRBD1

CDR3 protein: CASSYSRGPTNEKLFF
CDR3 DNA: TGTGCCAGCAGTTACTCGAGGGGGCCAACTAATGAAAAACTGTTTTTT
clone size: -
CDR3 length: 16
V gene: TRBV6-6
J gene: TRBJ1-4
D gene: TRBD1

CDR3 protein: CASGWGQTGPLHF
CDR3 DNA: TGTGCCAGCGGCTGGGGCCAAACCGGACCCCTCCACTTT
clone size: -
CDR3 length: 13
V gene: TRBV9
J gene: TRBJ1-6
D gene: -

CDR3 protein: CASSPLAGGADTQYF
CDR3 DNA: TGTGCCAGCAGCCCGCTAGCGGGGGGGGCAGATACGCAGTATTTT
clone size: -
CDR3 length: 15
V gene: TRBV7-3
J gene: TRBJ2-3
D gene: TRBD2

CDR3 protein: CAWSGGQGYEQYF
CDR3 DNA: TGTGCCTGGAGTGGAGGACAGGGTTACGAGCAGTACTTC
clone size: -
CDR3 length: 13
V gene: TRBV30
J gene: TRBJ2-7
D gene: TRBD1

CDR3 protein: CATSREVGGSSEQFF
CDR3 DNA: TGTGCCACCAGCAGAGAGGTTGGAGGGTCCTCTGAGCAGTTCTTC
clone size: -
CDR3 length: 15
V gene: TRBV15
J gene: TRBJ2-1
D gene: -

CDR3 protein: CASKLAGGLGIRDTQYF
CDR3 DNA: TGTGCCAGCAAGCTAGCGGGGGGGCTTGGAATAAGAGATACGCAGTATTTT
clone size: -
CDR3 length: 17
V gene: TRBV19
J gene: TRBJ2-3
D gene: TRBD2

CDR3 protein: CASSLARNYEQYF
CDR3 DNA: TGTGCCAGCAGCTTAGCCAGAAATTACGAGCAGTACTTC
clone size: -
CDR3 length: 13
V gene: TRBV7-2
J gene: TRBJ2-7
D gene: -

CDR3 protein: CASSPGLAGYEQYF
CDR3 DNA: TGTGCCAGTAGTCCGGGACTAGCGGGCTACGAGCAGTACTTC
clone size: -
CDR3 length: 14
V gene: TRBV19
J gene: TRBJ2-7
D gene: TRBD2

CDR3 protein: CASSQGGGDRGLTGNTIYF
CDR3 DNA: TGTGCCAGCAGCCAGGGTGGCGGGGACAGGGGGCTGACTGGAAACACCATATATTTT
clone size: -
CDR3 length: 19
V gene: TRBV7-9
J gene: TRBJ1-3
D gene: TRBD1

CDR3 protein: CASSPTNTGELFF
CDR3 DNA: TGTGCCAGCAGCCCTACGAACACCGGGGAGCTGTTTTTT
clone size: -
CDR3 length: 13
V gene: TRBV7-2
J gene: TRBJ2-2
D gene: -

CDR3 protein: CATSGETGALESNQPQHF
CDR3 DNA: TGTGCCACCAGCGGCGAGACAGGAGCCTTAGAGAGCAATCAGCCCCAGCATTTT
clone size: -
CDR3 length: 18
V gene: TRBV15
J gene: TRBJ1-5
D gene: -

CDR3 protein: CATAGVQGSRGYTF
CDR3 DNA: TGTGCCACCGCGGGGGTACAGGGCTCGAGGGGCTACACCTTC
clone size: -
CDR3 length: 14
V gene: TRBV5-5
J gene: TRBJ1-2
D gene: -

CDR3 protein: CASSQDWGDVENYGYTF
CDR3 DNA: TGTGCCAGCAGCCAAGATTGGGGGGACGTGGAGAACTATGGCTACACCTTC
clone size: once
CDR3 length: 17
V gene: TRBV14
J gene: TRBJ1-2
D gene: -

CDR3 protein: CASSRGGTGNNEQFF
CDR3 DNA: TGTGCCAGCAGCCGGGGGGGAACTGGAAACAATGAGCAGTTCTTC
clone size: -
CDR3 length: 15
V gene: TRBV14
J gene: TRBJ2-1
D gene: TRBD2

CDR3 protein: CATSRHTVNQETQYF
CDR3 DNA: TGTGCCACCAGCAGACATACAGTTAACCAAGAGACCCAGTACTTC
clone size: -
CDR3 length: 15
V gene: TRBV15
J gene: TRBJ2-5
D gene: -

CDR3 protein: CASSPWSPGTEAFF
CDR3 DNA: TGTGCCAGCTCACCATGGTCTCCGGGGACTGAAGCTTTCTTT
clone size: -
CDR3 length: 14
V gene: TRBV18
J gene: TRBJ1-1
D gene: -

CDR3 protein: CASSRTGPQGEKLFF
CDR3 DNA: TGTGCCAGCAGCCGTACCGGGCCTCAGGGGGAAAAACTGTTTTTT
clone size: few
CDR3 length: 15
V gene: TRBV13
J gene: TRBJ1-4
D gene: -

CDR3 protein: CASSSGTGYNEQFF
CDR3 DNA: TGTGCCAGCAGCTCCGGGACAGGGTACAATGAGCAGTTCTTC
clone size: -
CDR3 length: 14
V gene: TRBV7-9
J gene: TRBJ2-1
D gene: TRBD1

CDR3 protein: CASEGGNSPLHF
CDR3 DNA: TGTGCCTCCGAGGGTGGTAATTCACCCCTCCACTTT
clone size: -
CDR3 length: 12
V gene: TRBV6-6
J gene: TRBJ1-6
D gene: -

CDR3 protein: CASSLVGQGAINQPQHF
CDR3 DNA: TGTGCCAGCAGCTTAGTAGGACAGGGGGCTATCAATCAGCCCCAGCATTTT
clone size: once
CDR3 length: 17
V gene: TRBV7-8
J gene: TRBJ1-5
D gene: TRBD1

CDR3 protein: CASTRTATYEQYF
CDR3 DNA: TGTGCCAGCACCAGGACAGCAACCTACGAGCAGTACTTC
clone size: -
CDR3 length: 13
V gene: TRBV7-9
J gene: TRBJ2-7
D gene: -

CDR3 protein: CASSYSTTANIEQYF
CDR3 DNA: TGTGCCAGCAGTTACTCGACAACAGCCAATATCGAGCAGTACTTC
clone size: once
CDR3 length: 15
V gene: TRBV6-5
J gene: TRBJ2-7
D gene: -

CDR3 protein: CASIFRGTEAFF
CDR3 DNA: TGTGCCAGCATTTTCAGGGGCACTGAAGCTTTCTTT
clone size: once
CDR3 length: 12
V gene: TRBV6-5
J gene: TRBJ1-1
D gene: -

CDR3 protein: CASSRQGAYEQYF
CDR3 DNA: TGTGCCAGCTCCCGACAGGGGGCCTACGAGCAGTACTTC
clone size: -
CDR3 length: 13
V gene: TRBV18
J gene: TRBJ2-7
D gene: TRBD1

CDR3 protein: CASSLDRGTPSHTEAFF
CDR3 DNA: TGTGCCAGCAGTCTGGACAGGGGCACACCTTCCCACACTGAAGCTTTCTTT
clone size: -
CDR3 length: 17
V gene: TRBV5-5
J gene: TRBJ1-1
D gene: TRBD1

CDR3 protein: CASSLRGQRQETQYF
CDR3 DNA: TGTGCCAGCAGTCTCCGCGGACAGCGTCAAGAGACCCAGTACTTC
clone size: -
CDR3 length: 15
V gene: TRBV27
J gene: TRBJ2-5
D gene: -

CDR3 protein: CASSQEPSGGPGGELFF
CDR3 DNA: TGTGCCAGCAGCCAAGAACCCAGCGGGGGGCCGGGCGGGGAGCTGTTTTTT
clone size: -
CDR3 length: 17
V gene: TRBV4-2
J gene: TRBJ2-2
D gene: TRBD2

CDR3 protein: CASSGGFNQPQHF
CDR3 DNA: TGTGCCAGCTCGGGGGGTTTCAATCAGCCCCAGCATTTT
clone size: -
CDR3 length: 13
V gene: TRBV18
J gene: TRBJ1-5
D gene: -

CDR3 protein: CASSLGGSSTDTQYF
CDR3 DNA: TGTGCCAGCAGCTTGGGGGGGTCTAGCACAGATACGCAGTATTTT
clone size: -
CDR3 length: 15
V gene: TRBV11-2
J gene: TRBJ2-3
D gene: TRBD2

CDR3 protein: CASSSDPPGETQYF
CDR3 DNA: TGTGCCAGCAGCTCAGACCCCCCGGGAGAGACCCAGTACTTC
clone size: -
CDR3 length: 14
V gene: TRBV2
J gene: TRBJ2-5
D gene: -